The next 5 T cell receptor beta chains were all read from a single sample in a study of T cell responses to AZD1222 COVID-19 vaccine. Profiled with immunoSEQ multiplex PCR; TCRdb holds only in-frame clones, not every one. Of 150,000 or so clones in the sample, roughly nine tenths were seen once. Source: peripheral blood, taken on day 0 of AZD1222 vaccination. These receptors came from an adult in good health.

The chain is built from TRBV7-2 and TRBJ2-2; 8 nucleotides align to TRBD1. Germline values: CDR1 SGHTA, CDR2 FQGNSA. J gave up 4 bases and V 5 bases, and 6 bases lay outside the gene matches. This CDR3 region has 15 residues. CDR3 sequence (DNA): TGTGCCAGCAGCCCGGACAGGGCGGGCACCGGGGAGCTGTTTTTT. Its translation: CASSPDRAGTGELFF. Variable domain in full (rest from reference TRBV7-2 and TRBJ2-2): GAGVSQSPSNKVTEKGKDVELRCDPISGHTALYWYRQSLGQGLEFLIYFQGNSAPDKSGLPSDRFSAERTGGSVSTLTIQRTQQEDSAVYLCASSPDRAGTGELFFGEGSRLTVL.

This clone appeared a single time. This sequence joins TRBV14 and TRBJ2-1, with 9 bases aligning to TRBD2. V dropped 1 base and J dropped 6; count of bases not matched to a gene: 4. CDR1 and CDR2 (germline): SGHDN, FVKESK. This CDR3 has 15 residues. The CDR3 loop reads CASSQVAGGSNEQFF. The CDR3 bases are TGTGCCAGCAGCCAAGTGGCGGGAGGGTCCAATGAGCAGTTCTTC.

This chain uses TRBV7-8 with TRBJ2-1, with TRBD2 as a possible D gene (6 bases). In germline, CDR1 is SGHVS, CDR2 FQNEAQ. The length of the CDR3 is 16 residues. Trimming took 4 bases from V and 4 from J, leaving 17 bases between them. The CDR3 is CASSSDYSGSYNEQFF. For the CDR3, the DNA is TGTGCCAGCAGCTCCGATTATAGCGGCTCTTACAATGAGCAGTTCTTC.

In its sample, this clone was seen a few times. The chain recombines TRBV30 with TRBJ1-1; no firm D call. V lost 3 bases and J lost 7, with 12 bases in between. Germline assignment: CDR1 GTSNPN and CDR2 SVGIG (reference sequence). The CDR3 has 12 residues. CDR3 region: CAWRRKQNEAFF. CDR3 bases: TGTGCCTGGAGGCGTAAGCAGAATGAAGCTTTCTTT.

This clone was counted only a few times. The chain combines TRBV5-1 with TRBJ2-5, with 11 bases that match TRBD1. Germline CDR1 reads SGHRS; CDR2 reads YFSETQ. CDR3 size: 19 residues. V lost 4 bases, J lost 1 base, and 15 bases stayed unmatched. The CDR3, as DNA: TGCGCCAGCAGCGAACCCGGACAGGGGGCGCGTACTATCCAAGAGACCCAGTACTTC. It yields the protein CASSEPGQGARTIQETQYF.